A selection of T cell receptor beta chains follows, all from one sample in a study of T-cell reconstitution after alpha-beta-depleted transplantation in children. Each CDR3 protein gets one entry after TCRdb re-called the PCR reads with MiXCR. The sample gives roughly 190,000 distinct CDR3 sequences, 14% to 15% of which show up once; around 13% is in the top ten. The sample here was PBMCs from the stem cell graft donor, taken from the stem cell graft. The origin of the receptors is a human donor who donated a stem cell graft to a child with acute lymphoblastic leukemia. The CDR3 runs from the conserved cysteine through the conserved F or W. The order of the fields is J gene, D gene, CDR3 length, clone size, V gene, CDR3 DNA, CDR3 protein. D genes are given only for firm matches. Size tells how often a clone was seen (once, few, many) or the class of an expanded clone, and some rows leave it out.

j_gene: TRBJ2-7; d_gene: -; len: 14; abundance: -; v_gene: TRBV7-2; CDR3nt: TGTGCCAGCAGCGGATGGACAGAGGCCTACCAGCAGTACTTC; CDR3aa: CASSGWTEAYQQYF
j_gene: TRBJ2-3; d_gene: -; len: 14; abundance: many; v_gene: TRBV12-3/TRBV12-4; CDR3nt: TGTGCCAGCACCATTAGCCCCCGCGGAGATACGCAGTATTTT; CDR3aa: CASTISPRGDTQYF
j_gene: TRBJ2-7; d_gene: TRBD1; len: 14; abundance: many; v_gene: TRBV12-3/TRBV12-4; CDR3nt: TGTGCCAGCAGCAATGGACAGGGAGCCTACGAGCAGTACTTC; CDR3aa: CASSNGQGAYEQYF
j_gene: TRBJ2-1; d_gene: TRBD1; len: 15; abundance: -; v_gene: TRBV7-9; CDR3nt: TGTGCCAGCAGCAACCAGGGACAGATATACAATGAGCAGTTCTTC; CDR3aa: CASSNQGQIYNEQFF
j_gene: TRBJ2-4; d_gene: TRBD2; len: 13; abundance: many; v_gene: TRBV5-5; CDR3nt: TGTGCCAGCAGCTTGGGACTAGCGGGAGGAGGGTACTTC; CDR3aa: CASSLGLAGGGYF
j_gene: TRBJ1-1; d_gene: -; len: 15; abundance: few; v_gene: TRBV18; CDR3nt: TGTGCCAGCTCACCAATGAGGATACCGCTCGGAATCCCTCCCTTT; CDR3aa: CASSPMRIPLGIPPF
j_gene: TRBJ2-5; d_gene: TRBD1; len: 13; abundance: many; v_gene: TRBV6-1; CDR3nt: TGTGCCAGCAGGACAGGGTGGCTTGAGACCCAGTACTTC; CDR3aa: CASRTGWLETQYF
j_gene: TRBJ1-1; d_gene: -; len: 12; abundance: many; v_gene: TRBV28; CDR3nt: TGTGCCAGCAGTACGGGATCCACTGAAGCTTTCTTT; CDR3aa: CASSTGSTEAFF
j_gene: TRBJ2-1; d_gene: -; len: 15; abundance: many; v_gene: TRBV25-1; CDR3nt: TGTGCCAGCAGTGCCGGACTCAGGGCCAACAATGAGCAGTTCTTC; CDR3aa: CASSAGLRANNEQFF
j_gene: TRBJ2-7; d_gene: -; len: 14; abundance: -; v_gene: TRBV19; CDR3nt: TGTGCCAGTAGTATCAGGTGGAGCTCCTACGAGCAGTACTTC; CDR3aa: CASSIRWSSYEQYF
j_gene: TRBJ2-1; d_gene: -; len: 15; abundance: -; v_gene: TRBV20-1; CDR3nt: TGCAGTGCTATGGGGGACGGCTCTGCCTACAATGAGCAGTTCTTC; CDR3aa: CSAMGDGSAYNEQFF
j_gene: TRBJ1-1; d_gene: -; len: 15; abundance: few; v_gene: TRBV12-3/TRBV12-4; CDR3nt: TGTGCCAGCAGTTCACTTAAGGGGGAATTCACTGAAGCTTTCTTT; CDR3aa: CASSSLKGEFTEAFF
j_gene: TRBJ2-1; d_gene: TRBD2; len: 12; abundance: -; v_gene: TRBV28; CDR3nt: TGTGCCAGCGGCCCTGGCGGGAGGGCCGAGTCCTTC; CDR3aa: CASGPGGRAESF
j_gene: TRBJ2-2; d_gene: TRBD2; len: 18; abundance: few; v_gene: TRBV11-2; CDR3nt: TGTGCCAGCAGCTCCCCGGCTAGCGGGCGATGGAACACCGGGGAGCTGTTTTTT; CDR3aa: CASSSPASGRWNTGELFF
j_gene: TRBJ2-1; d_gene: TRBD2; len: 17; abundance: many; v_gene: TRBV11-2; CDR3nt: TGTGCCAGCAGCTCCAGACTAGCGGGGATCTCCTACAATGAGCAGTTCTTC; CDR3aa: CASSSRLAGISYNEQFF
j_gene: TRBJ2-3; d_gene: -; len: 16; abundance: -; v_gene: TRBV12-3/TRBV12-4; CDR3nt: TGTGCCAGCAGTTTAGTAGCCCCTGGGAGCACAGATACGCAGTATTTT; CDR3aa: CASSLVAPGSTDTQYF
j_gene: TRBJ2-4; d_gene: TRBD2; len: 13; abundance: many; v_gene: TRBV5-5; CDR3nt: TGTGCCAGCAGCTTGGGACTAGCGGGCGTTCAGTACTTC; CDR3aa: CASSLGLAGVQYF
j_gene: TRBJ1-6; d_gene: TRBD1; len: 16; abundance: many; v_gene: TRBV5-1; CDR3nt: TGCGCCAGCAGGGAGCAGGGGGCAGTTTATAATTCACCCCTCCACTTT; CDR3aa: CASREQGAVYNSPLHF
j_gene: TRBJ2-5; d_gene: -; len: 13; abundance: -; v_gene: TRBV5-8; CDR3nt: TGTGCCAGCAGCCGACTACAGGTAGAGACCCAGTACTTC; CDR3aa: CASSRLQVETQYF
j_gene: TRBJ2-5; d_gene: -; len: 13; abundance: many; v_gene: TRBV25-1; CDR3nt: TGTGCCAGCAGCCGGACTACCCTGGAGACCCAGTACTTC; CDR3aa: CASSRTTLETQYF
j_gene: TRBJ2-7; d_gene: -; len: 13; abundance: many; v_gene: TRBV11-2; CDR3nt: TGTGCCAGCAGCCTAATCATAGGCTACGAGCAGTACTTC; CDR3aa: CASSLIIGYEQYF
j_gene: TRBJ1-1; d_gene: -; len: 14; abundance: -; v_gene: TRBV7-9; CDR3nt: TGTGCCAGCAGCTTAGACAGGGAGAGCACTGAAGCTTTCTTT; CDR3aa: CASSLDRESTEAFF
j_gene: TRBJ1-1; d_gene: -; len: 16; abundance: -; v_gene: TRBV29-1; CDR3nt: TGCAGCGTTGGGGGGGTTTGGAGGGGGGGGAACACTGAAGCTTTCTTT; CDR3aa: CSVGGVWRGGNTEAFF